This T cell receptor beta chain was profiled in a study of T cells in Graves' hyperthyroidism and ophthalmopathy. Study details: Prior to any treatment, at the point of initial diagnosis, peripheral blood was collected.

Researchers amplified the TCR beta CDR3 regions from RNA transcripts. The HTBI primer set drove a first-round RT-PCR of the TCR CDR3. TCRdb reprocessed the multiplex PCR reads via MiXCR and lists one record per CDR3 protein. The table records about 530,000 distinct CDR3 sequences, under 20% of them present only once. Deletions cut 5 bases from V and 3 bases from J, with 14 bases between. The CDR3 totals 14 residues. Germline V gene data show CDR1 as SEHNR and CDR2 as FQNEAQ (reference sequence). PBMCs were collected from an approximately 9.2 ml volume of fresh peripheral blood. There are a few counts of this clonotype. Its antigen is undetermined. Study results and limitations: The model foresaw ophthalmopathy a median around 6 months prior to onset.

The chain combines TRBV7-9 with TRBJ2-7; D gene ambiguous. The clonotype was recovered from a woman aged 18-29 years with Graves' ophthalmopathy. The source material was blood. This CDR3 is CASSHQTVRYEQYF. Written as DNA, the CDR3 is TGTGCCAGCAGCCACCAGACGGTCCGCTACGAGCAGTACTTC.